This T cell receptor (beta chain) comes out of a study of T cells expressing NK-cell markers. On this clonotype: Antigen specificity is unknown.

The authors made TCR beta cDNA libraries by 5'RACE template switching. This switching added a universal primer site and UMIs. TCRdb reprocessed the 5' RACE reads and reports one entry per CDR3 protein, with no DNA. Reported are about 260,000 distinct CDR3 sequences; the ten largest clones contain 3.5% to 5%. Findings and limits, study-wide: HCMV specificity was not established for the expanded NKG2C+ T cell clones. In several donors, these clonotypes also led the CD3+CD56-NKG2C+ fraction. Roughly six donors showed dominant NKG2C+ clonotypes comprising roughly 1.0-7.0% of their CD8+ T cells.

This CDR3 region has 19 residues. Germline CDR1 SGHDN, CDR2 FVKESK. This chain connects TRBV14 to TRBJ1-3. Source material: blood T cells: a sorted CD56 or NKG2C T cell subset, CD4+ or CD8+ T cells, or bulk PBMC T cells (not recorded which). The sequence derives from a woman aged 18-70 years in good health. The chain's CDR3 is CASSQDAGGDRGVGNTIYF.